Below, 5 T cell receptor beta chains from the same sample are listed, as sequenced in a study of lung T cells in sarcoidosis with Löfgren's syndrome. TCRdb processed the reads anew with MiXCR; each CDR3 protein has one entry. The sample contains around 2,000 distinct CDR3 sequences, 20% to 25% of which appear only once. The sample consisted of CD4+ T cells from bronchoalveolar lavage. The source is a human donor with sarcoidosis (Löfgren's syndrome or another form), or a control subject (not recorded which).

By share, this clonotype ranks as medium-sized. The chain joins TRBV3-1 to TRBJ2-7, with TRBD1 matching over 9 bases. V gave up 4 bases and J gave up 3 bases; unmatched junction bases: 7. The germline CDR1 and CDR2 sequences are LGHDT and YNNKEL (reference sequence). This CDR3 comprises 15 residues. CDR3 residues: CASSLMTGGGYEQYF. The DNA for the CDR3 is TGTGCCAGCAGCCTAATGACAGGGGGAGGCTACGAGCAGTACTTC.

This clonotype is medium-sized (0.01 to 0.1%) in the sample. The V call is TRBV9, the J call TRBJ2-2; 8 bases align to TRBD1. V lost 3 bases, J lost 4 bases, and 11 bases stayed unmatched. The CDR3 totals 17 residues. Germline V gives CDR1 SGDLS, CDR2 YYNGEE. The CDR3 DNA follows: TGTGCCAGCAGCGCTACCACCGGGACAGGACCCACCGGGGAGCTGTTTTTT. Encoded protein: CASSATTGTGPTGELFF. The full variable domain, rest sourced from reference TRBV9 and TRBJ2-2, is DSGVTQTPKHLITATGQRVTLRCSPRSGDLSVYWYQQSLDQGLQFLIQYYNGEERAKGNILERFSAQQFPDLHSELNLSSLELGDSALYFCASSATTGTGPTGELFFGEGSRLTVL.

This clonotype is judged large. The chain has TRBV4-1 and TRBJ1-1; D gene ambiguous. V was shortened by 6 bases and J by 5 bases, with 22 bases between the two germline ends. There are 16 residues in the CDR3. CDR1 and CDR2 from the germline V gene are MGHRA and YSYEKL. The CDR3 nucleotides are TGCGCCAGCAGGAATACCCCGACCGGGGAGGGAACTGAAGCTTTCTTT. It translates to CASRNTPTGEGTEAFF.

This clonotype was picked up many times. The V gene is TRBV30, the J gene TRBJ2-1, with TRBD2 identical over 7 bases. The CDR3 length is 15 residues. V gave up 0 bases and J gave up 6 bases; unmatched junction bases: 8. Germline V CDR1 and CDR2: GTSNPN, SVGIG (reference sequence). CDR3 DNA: TGTGCCTGGAGTGTACTTGGGACTACCTCCAATGAGCAGTTCTTC. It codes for CAWSVLGTTSNEQFF.

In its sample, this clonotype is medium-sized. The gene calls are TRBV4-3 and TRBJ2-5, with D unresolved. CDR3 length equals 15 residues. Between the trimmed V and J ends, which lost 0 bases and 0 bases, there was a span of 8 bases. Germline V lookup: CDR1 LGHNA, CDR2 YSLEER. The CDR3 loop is CASSQDWKYQETQYF. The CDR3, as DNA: TGCGCCAGCAGCCAAGATTGGAAGTACCAAGAGACCCAGTACTTC.